These 9 T cell receptor beta chains were all obtained from the same sample, sequenced in a study of stem cell transplantation in POMP-related autoinflammatory disease. Generated by immunoSEQ multiplex PCR, the TCRdb table keeps only in-frame clones and is missing some. The sample consists of some 9,900 clones, 70% to 80% of them appearing once. The source was CD4+ T cells from PBMCs, collected after stem cell transplantation. These receptors were taken from a human patient with POMP-related autoinflammation and immune dysregulation (PRAID). Some T cells may be graft donor cells.

V gene TRBV4-3 combines with J gene TRBJ2-7; 9 bases agree with TRBD2. CDR3 length: 15 residues. Trimming removed 0 bases from V and 7 bases from J; junction bases left unmatched: 7. Germline lookup yields CDR1 LGHNA and CDR2 YSLEER. The CDR3 DNA is TGCGCCAGCAGCCAAGAGACCAGCGGGAGGAGTGAGCAGTACTTC. Amino acid sequence: CASSQETSGRSEQYF.

This chain connects TRBV25-1 to TRBJ2-3; maybe TRBD2 (5 bases). Germline values: CDR1 MGHDK, CDR2 SYGVNS. V was shortened by 5 bases and J by 0 bases, with 12 bases between the two germline ends. This CDR3 is 15 amino acids long. In DNA, the CDR3 is TGTGCCAGCAGTCCCTTAGGGAGTAGCACAGATACGCAGTATTTT. It specifies CASSPLGSSTDTQYF.

This chain connects TRBV5-1 to TRBJ1-5; a possible D gene is TRBD1 (5 bases). The germline V gene encodes CDR1 SGHRS and CDR2 YFSETQ. This CDR3 spans 14 amino acids. V lost 4 bases and J lost 10, with 18 bases in between. In nucleotides, the CDR3 is TGCGCCAGCAGCCTGGACGGACAAGATGAACCCCAGCATTTT. Amino acids: CASSLDGQDEPQHF. Together with reference TRBV5-1 and TRBJ1-5, the CDR3 gives the full variable domain: KAGVTQTPRYLIKTRGQQVTLSCSPISGHRSVSWYQQTPGQGLQFLFEYFSETQRNKGNFPGRFSGRQFSNSRSEMNVSTLELGDSALYLCASSLDGQDEPQHFGDGTRLSIL.

The chain has TRBV6-5 and TRBJ1-3, with a weak D call TRBD1 (5 bases). The germline V and J ends were trimmed by 6 bases and 0 bases, with 12 bases remaining between them. This CDR3 is 15 amino acids long. The germline V gene has CDR1 MNHEY and CDR2 SVGAGI. In nucleotides, the CDR3 is TGTGCCAGCAGGAAAGACAGCCTCTCTGGAAACACCATATATTTT. Translating it yields CASRKDSLSGNTIYF.

The chain employs TRBV7-2 and TRBJ2-1; unclear D gene. This CDR3 has 15 amino acids. V was trimmed by 1 base and J by 0 bases, leaving 7 bases between them. CDR1 and CDR2 from the germline V gene are SGHTA and FQGNSA. The CDR3 loop is CASSLGSLSYNEQFF. The CDR3 region has the DNA TGTGCCAGCAGCTTAGGGTCACTCTCCTACAATGAGCAGTTCTTC.

V usage is TRBV18 and J usage is TRBJ2-1; possible D gene TRBD2, 6 bases. The germline gives CDR1 KGHSH, CDR2 LQKENI. The V end lost 3 bases, the J end lost 8 bases, and 11 bases lay between the germline ends. The CDR3 runs 13 residues. DNA of the CDR3: TGTGCCAGCTCACCCGATAGCGGAGATGAGCAGTTCTTC. It encodes CASSPDSGDEQFF.

This CDR3 is CASSLRTGDDAYNEQFF. The CDR3, as DNA: TGTGCCAGCAGCTTAAGGACAGGGGACGACGCCTACAATGAGCAGTTCTTC. The chain recombines TRBV11-2 with TRBJ2-1, with 9 positions matching TRBD1. This CDR3 comprises 17 residues. V shed 2 bases and J 2 bases; nucleotides not matched to a gene: 7. Germline-derived CDR1 and CDR2 are SGHAT and FQNNGV.

This clone has more than one count but fewer than ten. V usage is TRBV2 and J usage is TRBJ1-6; D is uncertain. CDR1 and CDR2 from the germline V gene are SNHLY and FYNNEI. The CDR3 is 15 residues long. Trimming shortened V by 4 bases and J by 2 bases, and 9 bases separated the two germline ends. As DNA, the CDR3 is TGTGCCAGCAGTGGTGCCAGGACCTATAATTCACCCCTCCACTTT. Translated, it gives CASSGARTYNSPLHF. Drawing the rest from reference TRBV2 and TRBJ1-6, the complete variable domain is EPEVTQTPSHQVTQMGQEVILRCVPISNHLYFYWYRQILGQKVEFLVSFYNNEISEKSEIFDDQFSVERPDGSNFTLKIRSTKLEDSAMYFCASSGARTYNSPLHFGNGTRLTVT.

This chain joins TRBV7-9 and TRBJ2-6, with TRBD1 matching 7 bases. The V gene's germline CDR1 is SEHNR and CDR2 FQNEAQ (reference sequence). Trimming took 5 bases from V and 4 from J; bases not matched to a gene: 14. The CDR3 is 18 amino acids. The CDR3 reads CASSVSGTARAGANVLTF. DNA for the CDR3: TGTGCCAGCAGCGTCTCCGGGACAGCGAGAGCGGGGGCCAACGTCCTGACTTTC. The full variable domain, in which reference TRBV7-9 and TRBJ2-6 provide the parts outside the CDR3, is DTGVSQNPRHKITKRGQNVTFRCDPISEHNRLYWYRQTLGQGPEFLTYFQNEAQLEKSRLLSDRFSAERPKGSFSTLEIQRTEQGDSAMYLCASSVSGTARAGANVLTFGAGSRLTVL.